This T cell receptor beta chain was identified during a study of control samples from healthy donors and cancer patients. Here immunoSEQ multiplex PCR was the method, and the copy in TCRdb shows in-frame clones only, minus some. There are 120,000 or so clones in the sample; about 89% occur only once, and 7.8% lies in the top ten. The CDR3 runs 14 residues. Trimming removed 4 bases from V and 3 bases from J, with 11 bases in between. The germline V gene has CDR1 SGHNT and CDR2 YYREEE (reference sequence). Material for sequencing was blood. This TCR was sampled from a woman between 18 and 30 years old in good health. J is TRBJ2-1 and V is TRBV5-4; possible D gene TRBD2, 6 bases. The CDR3 region has the DNA TGTGCCAGCAGCCAGTCGGGGGACTACAATGAGCAGTTCTTC. Translation gives CASSQSGDYNEQFF.